This T cell receptor beta chain was sequenced for a study of T-cell reconstitution after alpha-beta-depleted transplantation in children. Trimming cost V 3 bases and J 5 bases; bases outside gene matches: 9. The CDR3 is 14 residues long. Germline values: CDR1 DFQATT, CDR2 SNEGSKA (reference sequence). The authors prepared the TCRbeta library with unique molecular identifiers. One entry per CDR3 protein, called by TCRdb with MiXCR from the PCR reads. In the table there are roughly 120,000 distinct CDR3 sequences, 10% of which are singletons. This clonotype was detected many times. The genes are TRBV20-1 and TRBJ1-2; 7 bases fit TRBD1. This TCR was sampled from a human donor who donated a stem cell graft to a child with acute lymphoblastic leukemia. This material consisted of PBMCs from the stem cell graft donor, taken from the stem cell graft. The chain's CDR3 is CSARPQGPGYGYTF. In nucleotides, the CDR3 is TGCAGTGCTAGGCCACAGGGGCCAGGGTATGGCTACACCTTC.